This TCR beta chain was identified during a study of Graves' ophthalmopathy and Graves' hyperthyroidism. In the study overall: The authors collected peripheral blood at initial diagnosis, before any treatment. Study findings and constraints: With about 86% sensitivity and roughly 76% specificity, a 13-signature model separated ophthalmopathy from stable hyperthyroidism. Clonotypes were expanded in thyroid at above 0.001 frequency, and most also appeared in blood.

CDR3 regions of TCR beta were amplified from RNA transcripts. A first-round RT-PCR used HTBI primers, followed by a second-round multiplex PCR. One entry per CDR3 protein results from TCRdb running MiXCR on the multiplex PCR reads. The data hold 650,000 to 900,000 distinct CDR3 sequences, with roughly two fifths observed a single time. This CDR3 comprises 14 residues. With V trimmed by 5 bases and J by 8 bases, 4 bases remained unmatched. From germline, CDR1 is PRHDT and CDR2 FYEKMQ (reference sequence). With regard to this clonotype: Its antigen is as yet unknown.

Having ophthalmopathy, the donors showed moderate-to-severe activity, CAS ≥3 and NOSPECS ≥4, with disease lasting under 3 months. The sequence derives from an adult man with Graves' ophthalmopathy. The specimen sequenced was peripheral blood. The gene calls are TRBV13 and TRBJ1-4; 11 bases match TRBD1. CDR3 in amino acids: CASSLGQGAEKLFF. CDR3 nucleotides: TGTGCCAGCAGCCTCGGACAGGGGGCAGAAAAACTGTTTTTT.